This T cell receptor beta chain derives from a study of blood T cell repertoires in COVID-19. Study-wide background: Sites across the United States, Italy and Spain contributed samples from acute and convalescent COVID-19. The cDNA or gDNA used as material had been derived from T cells, B-cell-depleted T cells, or PBMCs.

After removal of 1 base from V and 6 bases from J, the junction contained 11 bases not matched to a gene. CDR1 and CDR2 from the germline V gene are SGHVS and FQNEAQ. The CDR3 runs 17 residues. Original analysis: Using reference gene primer amplification, nucleated cell counts were estimated. Clones were read by immunoSEQ multiplex PCR, and TCRdb kept only the in-frame ones, dropping some. Clonal size and the V and J genes are those of that table, whereas D and trimming came from the DNA. The sample contains over 200,000 clones, around 82% of which appear only once. This TCR was sampled from an elderly man with acute or convalescent COVID-19. Specimen: peripheral blood. This chain links TRBV7-8 with TRBJ2-2; TRBD1 aligns across 7 bases. The CDR3 spells CASSLGSGRGRSGELFF. CDR3 nucleotide sequence: TGTGCCAGCAGCTTAGGTTCTGGTAGGGGGCGCTCCGGGGAGCTGTTTTTT.